This TCR beta chain is drawn from a study of cytotoxic CD8 clonotypes in ibrutinib-treated CLL. On the study more broadly: Sequencing produced an average of approximately 230,000 productive templates and 94,082 productive rearrangements per sample.

Study findings and constraints: Before falling back toward baseline at progression, clonality had risen at the time of ibrutinib response.

The protocol was immunoSEQ multiplex PCR, while the TCRdb copy is restricted to in-frame clones and leaves out a portion. The sample holds 130,000 or so clones, 70% to 80% seen once. Points on this clone: Its cognate antigen is unknown.

The material was PBMCs, obtained after 12 months of ibrutinib treatment. The clonotype comes from a human donor with chronic lymphocytic leukemia.

This chain's CDR3 is CAIRTRAGNTEAFF. The CDR3 DNA is TGTGCCATCAGGACGCGGGCAGGGAACACTGAAGCTTTCTTT. The chain uses TRBV10-3 and TRBJ1-1, with D uncertain. Germline V gives CDR1 ENHRY, CDR2 SYGVKD. Trimming left V 6 bases short and J 1 base short, with 12 bases between. This CDR3 is built from 14 residues.